This TCR beta chain was recorded in a study of blood T cell repertoires in COVID-19. Study-level background: In each case, the material was cDNA or gDNA derived from T cells, B-cell-depleted T cells, or PBMCs.

Methods used by the authors: How many nucleated cells were present was estimated from reference gene primer amplification. Method: immunoSEQ multiplex PCR; TCRdb's copy keeps in-frame clones and lacks some. Clone size and V and J calls were adopted from that table, with D and trimming inferred from the DNA. The table records some 130,000 clones, more than 70% of them present only once. The germline V and J ends were trimmed by 5 bases and 3 bases, with 5 bases remaining between them. Germline CDR1 and CDR2: MNHNY and SVGAGI (reference sequence). The CDR3 is 11 amino acids. Source material: peripheral blood. This clonotype originated in a man in his sixties with acute or convalescent COVID-19. The chain carries TRBV6-6 and TRBJ2-7; no reliable D call. The CDR3 region has the DNA TGTGCCAGCAGTACTAACTACGAGCAGTACTTC. The encoded protein is CASSTNYEQYF.